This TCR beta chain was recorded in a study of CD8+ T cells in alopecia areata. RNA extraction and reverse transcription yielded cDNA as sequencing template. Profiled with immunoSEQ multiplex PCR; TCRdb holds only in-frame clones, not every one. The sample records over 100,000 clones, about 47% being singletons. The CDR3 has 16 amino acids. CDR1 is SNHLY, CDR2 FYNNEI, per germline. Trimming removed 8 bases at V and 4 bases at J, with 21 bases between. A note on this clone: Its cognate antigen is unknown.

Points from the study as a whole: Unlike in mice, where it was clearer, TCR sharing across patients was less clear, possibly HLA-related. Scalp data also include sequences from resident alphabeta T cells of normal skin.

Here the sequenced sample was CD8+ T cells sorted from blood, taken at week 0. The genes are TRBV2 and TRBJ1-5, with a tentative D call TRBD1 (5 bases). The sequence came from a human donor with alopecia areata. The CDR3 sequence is CASALGRQGVNQPQHF. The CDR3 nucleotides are TGTGCCAGCGCCTTAGGGCGGCAGGGAGTAAATCAGCCCCAGCATTTT.